The 15 T cell receptor beta chains presented below share a single source sample, sequenced in a study of control samples from healthy donors and cancer patients. The protocol was immunoSEQ multiplex PCR, while the TCRdb copy is restricted to in-frame clones and leaves out a portion. In the table there are about 60,000 clones, approximately 85% of which are singletons. The specimen sequenced was blood. The receptor source for this set is a man aged 35-49 years in good health.

In its sample, this clone was seen once. The genes are TRBV5-1 and TRBJ2-5; 9 bases map to TRBD2. The CDR3 runs to 16 residues. Germline-derived CDR1 and CDR2 are SGHRS and YFSETQ. Unmatched junction bases numbered 6, after V lost 1 base and J lost 2 bases. The CDR3 reads CASSLFPSGVQETQYF. CDR3 DNA: TGCGCCAGCAGCTTGTTTCCTAGCGGGGTGCAAGAGACCCAGTACTTC.

The chain carries TRBV7-8 and TRBJ2-5; D unclear. Per the germline V gene, CDR1 is SGHVS and CDR2 is FQNEAQ. CDR3 size: 12 residues. With 5 bases removed from V and 5 bases from J, the gap between germline ends came to 9 bases. DNA of the CDR3: TGTGCCAGCAGCCCCCGTGGGGAGACCCAGTACTTC. Its protein product is CASSPRGETQYF.

The chain has TRBV19 and TRBJ2-6; no clear D. The CDR3 contains 17 residues. V was clipped by 4 bases and J by 1 base, with 14 bases between them. Germline CDR1 LNHDA, CDR2 SQIVND (reference sequence). The CDR3 spells CASSSQVIRSGANVLTF. The CDR3, as DNA: TGTGCCAGTAGTAGTCAGGTTATCAGATCTGGGGCCAACGTCCTGACTTTC.

The J gene is TRBJ2-5, the V gene TRBV11-2, with D unresolved. Germline CDR1 SGHAT, CDR2 FQNNGV. With 4 bases removed from V and 2 bases from J, the gap between germline ends came to 20 bases. The CDR3 contains 17 residues. CDR3: CASSSRTGRPPQETQYF. CDR3 DNA: TGTGCCAGCAGCTCCCGGACGGGTCGACCGCCACAAGAGACCCAGTACTTC.

The genes are TRBV19 and TRBJ2-5, with 11 bases matching TRBD2. Looked up from germline, CDR1 is LNHDA and CDR2 is SQIVND (reference sequence). The trim removed 3 bases at V and 1 base at J, leaving 7 bases unmatched. This CDR3 has 17 residues. CDR3 loop: CASSIRLAGLFQETQYF. In nucleotides, the CDR3 is TGTGCCAGTAGTATTAGACTAGCGGGATTATTCCAAGAGACCCAGTACTTC.

The V and J genes are TRBV19 and TRBJ2-5; 7 bases line up with TRBD2. The CDR3 runs 14 residues. V shed 3 bases and J 5 bases; nucleotides not matched to a gene: 6. Germline V lookup: CDR1 LNHDA, CDR2 SQIVND (reference sequence). CDR3 nucleotide sequence: TGTGCCAGTAGTATTGGGGGGGATGGGGAGACCCAGTACTTC. Translating it yields CASSIGGDGETQYF.

This clone was counted a few times. The V call is TRBV7-3, the J call TRBJ2-3, with 11 positions matching TRBD2. Germline V lookup: CDR1 SGHTA, CDR2 FQGTGA. The CDR3 loop spans 15 amino acids. The V gene end was trimmed by 4 bases and the J gene end by 0 bases; junction bases not matched to a gene: 0. CDR3 loop: CASSSSGRSTDTQYF. The CDR3 coding sequence is TGTGCCAGCAGCTCTAGCGGGAGGAGCACAGATACGCAGTATTTT.

V and J are TRBV9 and TRBJ2-1, with 11 bases that match TRBD2. After removal of 0 bases from V and 0 bases from J, the junction contained 5 bases not matched to a gene. The CDR3 extends over 18 amino acids. Germline V gives CDR1 SGDLS, CDR2 YYNGEE. In DNA, the CDR3 is TGTGCCAGCAGCGTAGAAGGGACTAGCGGTGGCTCCTACAATGAGCAGTTCTTC. Its protein product is CASSVEGTSGGSYNEQFF.

The chain has TRBV6-1 and TRBJ2-5; TRBD1 agrees at 8 bases. Germline CDR1 is MNHNS and CDR2 is SASEGT. The J segment lost 5 bases and the V segment lost 3 bases, leaving 8 bases of the junction unmatched. The CDR3 runs to 15 residues. DNA for the CDR3: TGTGCCAGCAGTGAGAGTCAGGGGGCCTGGGAGACCCAGTACTTC. This sequence encodes CASSESQGAWETQYF.

The chain joins TRBV28 to TRBJ1-1, with TRBD1 matching over 10 bases. Germline CDR1 MDHEN, CDR2 SYDVKM. CDR3 length: 14 amino acids. Trimming cost V 6 bases and J 6 bases; bases outside gene matches: 7. The CDR3, as DNA: TGTGCCAGCAGACCGGGACAGGGGTTCGCTGAAGCTTTCTTT. It is translated as CASRPGQGFAEAFF.

This clone showed up just once. The chain joins TRBV7-9 to TRBJ1-1, with a tentative D call TRBD1 (5 bases). Germline V gene lookup returns CDR1 SEHNR and CDR2 FQNEAQ (reference sequence). V shed 4 bases and J shed 5 bases, with 8 bases lying between them. CDR3 length equals 12 residues. Written as DNA, the CDR3 is TGTGCCAGCAGCTCTACAGGTACTGAAGCTTTCTTT. Amino acids: CASSSTGTEAFF.

The chain carries TRBV27 and TRBJ2-3; perhaps TRBD2 as D (6 bases). CDR1 and CDR2 from the germline V gene are MNHEY and SMNVEV (reference sequence). CDR3 length equals 15 residues. Trimming pared 7 bases from V and 0 bases from J, leaving 14 bases between. The CDR3 bases are TGTGCCAGCACCATCTTCGGGACTAGCACAGATACGCAGTATTTT. This codes for CASTIFGTSTDTQYF.

The chain uses TRBV29-1 and TRBJ2-2, with 12 positions matching TRBD2. Germline values: CDR1 SQVTM, CDR2 ANQGSEA. The V segment lost 6 bases and the J segment 7 bases; nucleotides outside the gene matches: 6. CDR3 length equals 14 residues. The DNA of the CDR3 is TGCAGCGTCCGGACTAGCGGGGATGGCGGGGAGCTGTTTTTT. Protein product: CSVRTSGDGGELFF.

The genes are TRBV6-6 and TRBJ2-1, with 12 bases that match TRBD2. This CDR3 comprises 15 residues. Germline V gene sequence: CDR1 MNHNY, CDR2 SVGAGI (reference sequence). V gave up 6 bases and J gave up 10 bases; unmatched junction bases: 10. The CDR3 spells CASSPWTSGVSEQFF. CDR3 nucleotide sequence: TGTGCCAGCAGCCCCTGGACTAGCGGGGTGTCGGAGCAGTTCTTC.

The rearrangement uses TRBV6-5 and TRBJ1-2, with D perhaps matching TRBD1 (6 bases). This CDR3 region has 14 residues. Trimming left V 8 bases short and J 4 bases short, with 17 bases between. Germline V lookup: CDR1 MNHEY, CDR2 SVGAGI. The CDR3 DNA follows: TGTGCCAGCGGGCTGGCGGGCAGGGGCTATGGCTACACCTTC. The encoded protein is CASGLAGRGYGYTF.